This T cell receptor (beta chain) was sequenced for a study of regulatory T cells in long-lasting Graves disease. General observations from the study: TRBV28, TRBJ1-2 and TRBJ2-5 were segments that persistent disease favored.

This clonotype was seen only a few times. Its antigen is currently unknown. Construction of TCR beta libraries relied on iRepertoire HTBI primers and on Arm-PCR targeting CDR3 regions. TCRdb re-called the multiplex PCR reads with MiXCR, one entry per CDR3 protein. Here the sample spans over 500,000 distinct CDR3 sequences, about 16% being singletons. The V end lost 2 bases, the J end lost 5 bases, and 6 bases lay between the germline ends. CDR1 SGHTA and CDR2 FQGNSA come from the germline V gene. This CDR3 has 12 residues. Stated time point: newly diagnosed GD, antithyroid drugs for less than 3 months. Extracted RNA from PBMCs served as the source of the TCR library. The sample also formed part of further work on T cells in Graves' hyperthyroidism and ophthalmopathy. As that report states: Among thyroid clonotypes expanded above 0.001, most also appeared in blood.

This TCR was recovered from a man aged 18-30 years with Graves disease. V gene TRBV7-2 combines with J gene TRBJ1-2; no clear D. The sequencing here drew on peripheral blood mononuclear cells (PBMCs), taken at new diagnosis, from a patient treated with antithyroid drugs. DNA for the CDR3: TGTGCCAGCAGCTTAATAGATTATGGCTACACCTTC. Protein: CASSLIDYGYTF.